This TCR beta chain is from a study of tumor-infiltrating lymphocytes in primary liver carcinoma. Points from the study as a whole: Among top clones, only about 7-24% appeared in all five tumor regions.

The CDR3 has 13 amino acids. Germline V CDR1 and CDR2: SEHNR, FQNEAQ (reference sequence). Trimming cost V 7 bases and J 9 bases, with 15 bases left between them. Using a constant-region primer together with ProtoScript II reverse transcriptase, TCR beta cDNA was made from about 500 ng of total RNA. Generation of the TCR beta libraries relied on three nested multiplex PCR rounds using slightly modified ARM-PCR. PCR rounds one and two used TRBV1-TRBV30 forward primers with a C-beta reverse primer for 10 cycles each. A single record per CDR3 protein comes from TCRdb applying MiXCR to the multiplex PCR reads. Of 75,000 to 90,000 distinct CDR3 sequences listed, approximately 70% were seen once; the top ten hold roughly a fifth. Of note for this clonotype: Its target is unknown.

The source material, 20-30 mg of unsorted bulk tissue, was used to co-extract RNA and DNA. This chain joins TRBV7-9 and TRBJ1-4; unclear D gene. The sequence came from a man aged 40-49 years with primary liver carcinoma and hepatitis B virus infection. The sample comprised liver tumor tissue from sampling region 1. The sample's subset: tumor region T1, superior pole. CDR3 bases: TGTGCCAGCAACTCGACAAGGGCTAAAAAACTGTTTTTT. Amino acid sequence: CASNSTRAKKLFF. Full variable domain (remainder filled in from reference TRBV7-9 and TRBJ1-4): DTGVSQNPRHKITKRGQNVTFRCDPISEHNRLYWYRQTLGQGPEFLTYFQNEAQLEKSRLLSDRFSAERPKGSFSTLEIQRTEQGDSAMYLCASNSTRAKKLFFGSGTQLSVL.